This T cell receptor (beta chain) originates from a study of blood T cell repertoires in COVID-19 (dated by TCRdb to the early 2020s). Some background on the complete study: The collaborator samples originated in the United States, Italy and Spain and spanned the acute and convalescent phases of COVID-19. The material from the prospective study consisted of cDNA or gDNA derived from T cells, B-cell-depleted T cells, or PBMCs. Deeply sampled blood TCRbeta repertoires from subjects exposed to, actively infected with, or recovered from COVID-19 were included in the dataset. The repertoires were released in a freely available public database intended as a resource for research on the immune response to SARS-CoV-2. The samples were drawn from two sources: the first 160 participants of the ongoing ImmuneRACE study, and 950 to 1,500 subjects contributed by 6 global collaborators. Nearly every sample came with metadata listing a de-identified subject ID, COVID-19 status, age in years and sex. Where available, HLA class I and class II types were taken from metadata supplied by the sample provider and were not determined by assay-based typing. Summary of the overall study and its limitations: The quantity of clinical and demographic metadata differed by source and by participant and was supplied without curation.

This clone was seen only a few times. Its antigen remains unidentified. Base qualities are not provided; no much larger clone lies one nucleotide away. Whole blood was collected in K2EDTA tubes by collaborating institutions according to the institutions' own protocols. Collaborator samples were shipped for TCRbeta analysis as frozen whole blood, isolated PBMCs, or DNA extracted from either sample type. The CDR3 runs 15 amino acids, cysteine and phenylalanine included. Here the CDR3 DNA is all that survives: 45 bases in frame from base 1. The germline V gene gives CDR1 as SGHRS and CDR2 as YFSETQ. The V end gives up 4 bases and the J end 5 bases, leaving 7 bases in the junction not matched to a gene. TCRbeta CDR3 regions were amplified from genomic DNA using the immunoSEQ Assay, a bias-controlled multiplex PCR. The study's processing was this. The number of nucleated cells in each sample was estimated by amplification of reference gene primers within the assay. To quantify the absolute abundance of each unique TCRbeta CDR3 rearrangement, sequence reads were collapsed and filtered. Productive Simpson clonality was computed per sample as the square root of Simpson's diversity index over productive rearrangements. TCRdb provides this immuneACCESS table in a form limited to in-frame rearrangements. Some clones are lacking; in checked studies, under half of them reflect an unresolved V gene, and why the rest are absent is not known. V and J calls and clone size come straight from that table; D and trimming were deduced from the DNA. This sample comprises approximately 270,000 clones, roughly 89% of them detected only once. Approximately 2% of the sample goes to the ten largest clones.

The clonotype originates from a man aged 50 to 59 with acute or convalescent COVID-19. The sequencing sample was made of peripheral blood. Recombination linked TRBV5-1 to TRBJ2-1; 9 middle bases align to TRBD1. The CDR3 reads CASSPGQGPNNEQFF. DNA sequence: TGCGCCAGCAGCCCGGGACAGGGTCCAAACAATGAGCAGTTCTTC.